Below are 30 T cell receptor beta chains sequenced from a single sample in a study of blood T cell repertoires in COVID-19. Here immunoSEQ multiplex PCR was the method, and the copy in TCRdb shows in-frame clones only, minus some. The profile shows under 200,000 clones, around four fifths of them singletons. The sample was peripheral blood. These receptors were collected from a man between 25 and 39 years old with active or convalescent COVID-19.

The V and J genes are TRBV4-1 and TRBJ1-4; a weak D match, TRBD1 (5 bases). Per the germline V gene, CDR1 is MGHRA and CDR2 is YSYEKL. This CDR3 spans 16 amino acids. Trimming stripped 0 bases from V and 5 bases from J, with 13 bases between. The CDR3 spells CASSQDLWRGNEKLFF. CDR3 nucleotides: TGCGCCAGCAGCCAAGATTTATGGAGGGGCAATGAAAAACTGTTTTTT.

This sequence joins TRBV19 and TRBJ2-2; 10 bases map to TRBD2. CDR1 is LNHDA and CDR2 is SQIVND in the germline V gene (reference sequence). The length of the CDR3 is 15 residues. The ends lost 6 bases at V and 2 bases at J; junction bases unmatched: 3. CDR3 loop: CASSWTSGNTGELFF. In DNA, the CDR3 is TGTGCCAGTAGCTGGACTAGCGGCAACACCGGGGAGCTGTTTTTT.

The chain is built from TRBV11-2 and TRBJ2-7; TRBD1 is a possible D gene (5 bases). Germline V gene data show CDR1 as SGHAT and CDR2 as FQNNGV. There are 14 residues in the CDR3. V shed 5 bases and J shed 1 base, with 12 bases lying between them. The CDR3 DNA follows: TGTGCCAGCAGCGCCCGCAGGGTGTCCTACGAGCAGTACTTC. Its protein product is CASSARRVSYEQYF.

The chain combines TRBV6-1 with TRBJ1-5; TRBD1 matches 10 bases. Germline lookup yields CDR1 MNHNS and CDR2 SASEGT. V was clipped by 1 base and J by 0 bases; unmatched bases: 12. The CDR3 has 20 residues. The CDR3 bases are TGTGCCAGCAGTGAAGGGGGGGGACAGGGGCCCGACTATAGCAATCAGCCCCAGCATTTT. Residues: CASSEGGGQGPDYSNQPQHF.

The rearrangement joins TRBV29-1 to TRBJ2-1; 9 nucleotides line up with TRBD2. The ends lost 3 bases at V and 5 bases at J; junction bases unmatched: 5. In germline, CDR1 is SQVTM, CDR2 ANQGSEA. The CDR3 is 14 residues long. The CDR3 region is CSVDGGGVNNEQFF. The CDR3 nucleotides are TGCAGCGTTGACGGCGGGGGGGTCAACAATGAGCAGTTCTTC.

In this sample, this clone turned up once. This rearrangement joins TRBV11-3 to TRBJ1-4; 7 bases align to TRBD1. V gave up 5 bases and J gave up 8 bases; unmatched junction bases: 5. Germline lookup yields CDR1 SGHNT and CDR2 YENEEA. The CDR3 loop spans 13 amino acids. The CDR3 bases are TGTGCCAGCAGCGACAGGGAGTGGGAAAAACTGTTTTTT. This translates into CASSDREWEKLFF.

The chain carries TRBV19 and TRBJ2-5; D might be TRBD1 (5 bases). Germline V lookup: CDR1 LNHDA, CDR2 SQIVND (reference sequence). The CDR3 spans 16 residues. The V and J ends lost 0 bases and 5 bases respectively, with 16 bases between them. CDR3 sequence: CASSIDQARGRETQYF. The DNA for the CDR3 is TGTGCCAGTAGTATAGATCAGGCAAGGGGCCGGGAGACCCAGTACTTC.

This chain uses TRBV29-1 with TRBJ1-2, with D possibly being TRBD1 (5 bases). V dropped 4 bases and J dropped 4 bases, with 13 bases sitting between them. The CDR3 spans 13 residues. Germline V gene sequence: CDR1 SQVTM, CDR2 ANQGSEA. This CDR3 is CSVVVSGFYGYTF. The CDR3 nucleotides read TGCAGCGTTGTCGTTTCAGGGTTCTATGGCTACACCTTC.

This clone was counted only a few times. V and J are TRBV19 and TRBJ1-1, with a possible D match to TRBD1 (6 bases). V lost 6 bases and J 1 base, leaving 15 bases between the germline ends. The CDR3 sequence is 15 residues long. Germline CDR1 and CDR2: LNHDA and SQIVND (reference sequence). CDR3 sequence reads: CASRKWTAPNTEAFF. The CDR3 nucleotides are TGTGCCAGTAGGAAATGGACAGCCCCGAACACTGAAGCTTTCTTT. The variable domain in full, with the rest retrieved from reference TRBV19 and TRBJ1-1, is DGGITQSPKYLFRKEGQNVTLSCEQNLNHDAMYWYRQDPGQGLRLIYYSQIVNDFQKGDIAEGYSVSREKKESFPLTVTSAQKNPTAFYLCASRKWTAPNTEAFFGQGTRLTVV.

The chain has TRBV30 and TRBJ2-7, with 9 positions matching TRBD1. Per germline, CDR1 GTSNPN and CDR2 SVGIG (reference sequence). With 8 bases clipped from V and 4 bases from J, the junction kept 9 bases outside the gene matches. The CDR3 is 13 residues long. CDR3 DNA: TGTGCCGCTTTCTCGGACAGGGGATACGAGCAGTACTTC. This codes for CAAFSDRGYEQYF.

CDR3 sequence reads: CASRPTSGGGKDTQYF. The CDR3 region has the DNA TGTGCCAGCAGGCCGACTAGCGGGGGGGGGAAAGATACGCAGTATTTT. This chain links TRBV6-6 with TRBJ2-3; 14 bases agree with TRBD2. Germline assignment: CDR1 MNHNY and CDR2 SVGAGI (reference sequence). The length of the CDR3 is 16 residues. V lost 6 bases, J lost 5 bases, and 7 bases stayed unmatched.

The CDR3 sequence is CASSQPGQQETQYF. The CDR3 coding sequence is TGTGCCAGCAGCCAACCGGGACAGCAAGAGACCCAGTACTTC. The chain is built from TRBV3-1 (or the pseudogene TRBV3-2) and TRBJ2-5, with 7 bases identical to TRBD1. The CDR3 length is 14 residues. Germline V lookup: CDR1 LGHDT, CDR2 YNNKEL (reference sequence). J was trimmed by 2 bases and V by 2 bases; bases with no gene match: 2.

This clone came up once. The chain employs TRBV15 and TRBJ2-7, with 9 bases that match TRBD1. Germline CDR1 LNHNV, CDR2 YYDKDF (reference sequence). V shed 0 bases and J 0 bases; nucleotides not matched to a gene: 6. This CDR3 comprises 17 residues. The CDR3: CATSRDWGQGSSYEQYF. Here the CDR3 DNA reads TGTGCCACCAGCAGAGATTGGGGACAGGGAAGCTCCTACGAGCAGTACTTC.

This sequence joins TRBV5-1 and TRBJ2-4, with 7 bases lining up with TRBD1. V shed 3 bases, J shed 3 bases, and the junction held 15 bases outside the gene matches. Germline V lookup: CDR1 SGHRS, CDR2 YFSETQ. This CDR3 contains 18 residues. The DNA of the CDR3 is TGCGCCAGCAGCTCCGAGCCGACAGGGACGAGAGACAAAAACATTCAGTACTTC. Protein product: CASSSEPTGTRDKNIQYF.

This clone has only a few counts. J is TRBJ2-1 and V is TRBV14; the match to TRBD2 covers 8 bases. Germline CDR1 is SGHDN and CDR2 is FVKESK. Germline trimming cut 3 bases from V and 10 bases from J; bases unmatched to any gene: 11. This CDR3 comprises 15 residues. CDR3 in amino acids: CASSQPGLGVGEQFF. CDR3 coding DNA: TGTGCCAGCAGCCAGCCGGGACTAGGGGTCGGGGAGCAGTTCTTC. The complete variable domain, with remaining parts taken from reference TRBV14 and TRBJ2-1, reads EAGVTQFPSHSVIEKGQTVTLRCDPISGHDNLYWYRRVMGKEIKFLLHFVKESKQDESGMPNNRFLAERTGGTYSTLKVQPAELEDSGVYFCASSQPGLGVGEQFFGPGTRLTVL.

The chain employs TRBV10-3 and TRBJ2-2; 9 bases line up with TRBD1. Germline V gene sequence: CDR1 ENHRY, CDR2 SYGVKD. V lost 4 bases, J lost 3 bases, and 0 bases stayed unmatched. CDR3 length equals 14 residues. The chain's CDR3 is CAISGQGDTGELFF. The CDR3 bases are TGTGCCATCAGTGGACAGGGGGACACCGGGGAGCTGTTTTTT.

The V call is TRBV5-1, the J call TRBJ1-2; 9 positions match TRBD1. Germline-derived CDR1 and CDR2 are SGHRS and YFSETQ. With V trimmed by 7 bases and J by 1 base, 23 bases remained unmatched. The CDR3 sequence is 20 residues long. For the CDR3, the DNA is TGCGCCAGCCCCCTTCCGCTTGAGGGGGACAGGGTTTTCTTTAACTATGGCTACACCTTC. Residues: CASPLPLEGDRVFFNYGYTF.

V and J are TRBV6-5 and TRBJ1-2; 8 bases align to TRBD1. Losses at the gene ends were 4 bases for V and 6 bases for J; bases not matched to a gene: 4. The CDR3 sequence is 13 residues long. Germline assignment: CDR1 MNHEY and CDR2 SVGAGI. This CDR3 is CASSLDRADGYTF. As DNA, the CDR3 is TGTGCCAGCAGTTTGGACAGGGCCGATGGCTACACCTTC.

The rearrangement joins TRBV2 to TRBJ2-7; possible D gene TRBD1, 5 bases. Germline lookup yields CDR1 SNHLY and CDR2 FYNNEI. This CDR3 is built from 15 residues. Trimming pared 3 bases from V and 9 bases from J, leaving 21 bases between. The CDR3 loop reads CASSDLGLGETGQYF. CDR3 DNA sequence: TGTGCCAGCAGTGATTTGGGGCTAGGAGAAACCGGGCAGTACTTC.

The sample holds a few counts of this clone. The chain has TRBV10-3 and TRBJ1-1, with a possible D match to TRBD1 (5 bases). V lost 7 bases to trimming and J lost 2 bases, with 14 bases between them. There are 14 residues in the CDR3. Germline CDR1 is ENHRY and CDR2 is SYGVKD. The CDR3 region has the DNA TGTGCCATCAAGGGACTGGCACTAAACACTGAAGCTTTCTTT. Translation gives CAIKGLALNTEAFF.

This sequence joins TRBV7-9 and TRBJ1-1; D not resolved. Germline V gives CDR1 SEHNR, CDR2 FQNEAQ (reference sequence). This CDR3 is 14 amino acids long. With 1 base removed from V and 4 bases from J, the gap between germline ends came to 10 bases. In nucleotides, the CDR3 is TGTGCCAGCAGCTTAGTGGAGGTGAGCACTGAAGCTTTCTTT. This gives the protein CASSLVEVSTEAFF.

CDR3 coding DNA: TGTGCCAGCAGCAGGGACTACGAGCAGTACTTC. It codes for CASSRDYEQYF. The chain joins TRBV6-5 to TRBJ2-7, with a tentative D call TRBD1 (5 bases). Germline values: CDR1 MNHEY, CDR2 SVGAGI. V shed 6 bases and J shed 3 bases, with 6 bases lying between them. This CDR3 is built from 11 residues.

This chain links TRBV11-2 with TRBJ1-1; no clear D. The CDR3 extends over 14 amino acids. Germline V gene sequence: CDR1 SGHAT, CDR2 FQNNGV. V lost 5 bases and J 1 base, leaving 11 bases between the germline ends. CDR3 region: CASSARTGNTEAFF. The CDR3 bases are TGTGCCAGCAGCGCAAGGACTGGGAACACTGAAGCTTTCTTT.

The V and J genes are TRBV2 and TRBJ2-3; D may be TRBD2 (6 bases). Germline assignment: CDR1 SNHLY and CDR2 FYNNEI. The CDR3 consists of 15 residues. V lost 6 bases, J lost 3 bases, and 16 bases lay in between. The CDR3 protein is CASRPFPGETDTQYF. The DNA of the CDR3 is TGTGCCAGCAGGCCCTTTCCGGGAGAAACAGATACGCAGTATTTT. The whole variable domain, remainder taken from reference TRBV2 and TRBJ2-3, is EPEVTQTPSHQVTQMGQEVILRCVPISNHLYFYWYRQILGQKVEFLVSFYNNEISEKSEIFDDQFSVERPDGSNFTLKIRSTKLEDSAMYFCASRPFPGETDTQYFGPGTRLTVL.

This clone occurred a few times. The chain employs TRBV5-6 and TRBJ2-4; maybe TRBD1 (5 bases). The CDR3 length is 14 residues. V lost 0 bases to trimming and J lost 6 bases, with 10 bases between them. Germline loops: CDR1 SGHDT, CDR2 YYEEEE. The CDR3, as DNA: TGTGCCAGCAGCTTGGACCCTACAGGAAACATTCAGTACTTC. Amino acids: CASSLDPTGNIQYF.

The chain has TRBV5-1 and TRBJ2-4; the match to TRBD1 covers 9 bases. This CDR3 contains 18 residues. Germline V gene sequence: CDR1 SGHRS, CDR2 YFSETQ. With 0 bases clipped from V and 6 bases from J, the junction kept 13 bases outside the gene matches. CDR3 sequence reads: CASSLGDWDREVTNIQYF. CDR3 bases: TGCGCCAGCAGCTTGGGGGATTGGGACAGGGAGGTGACAAACATTCAGTACTTC.

This chain joins TRBV4-1 and TRBJ1-1; no clear D gene. CDR3 size: 13 residues. CDR1 and CDR2 (germline): MGHRA, YSYEKL. V dropped 3 bases and J dropped 3 bases, with 8 bases sitting between them. The CDR3 DNA follows: TGCGCCAGCAGCCATCCCACGGACACTGAAGCTTTCTTT. This gives the protein CASSHPTDTEAFF.

V usage is TRBV27 and J usage is TRBJ2-1, with D tentatively TRBD1 (6 bases). The CDR3 is 16 amino acids. Germline values: CDR1 MNHEY, CDR2 SMNVEV (reference sequence). Trimming removed 5 bases at V and 4 bases at J, with 18 bases between. The CDR3, as DNA: TGTGCCAGCAGTCCCATTACAGGGAAGTCGTACAATGAGCAGTTCTTC. Its protein product is CASSPITGKSYNEQFF.

The chain combines TRBV6-6 with TRBJ2-7, with 8 bases lining up with TRBD1. The V gene end was trimmed by 4 bases and the J gene end by 3 bases; junction bases not matched to a gene: 5. The germline V gene has CDR1 MNHNY and CDR2 SVGAGI (reference sequence). This CDR3 contains 14 residues. In nucleotides, the CDR3 is TGTGCCAGCAGTTCCGGACAGGGACTCTACGAGCAGTACTTC. Its protein product is CASSSGQGLYEQYF.

V usage is TRBV25-1 and J usage is TRBJ2-6, with TRBD1 as a possible D gene (6 bases). CDR1 and CDR2 (germline): MGHDK, SYGVNS. This CDR3 region has 18 residues. V shed 2 bases and J shed 0 bases, with 14 bases lying between them. The CDR3 nucleotides are TGTGCCAGCAGTGAAGAGAGGGGGTCCTTCTCTGGGGCCAACGTCCTGACTTTC. It specifies CASSEERGSFSGANVLTF.